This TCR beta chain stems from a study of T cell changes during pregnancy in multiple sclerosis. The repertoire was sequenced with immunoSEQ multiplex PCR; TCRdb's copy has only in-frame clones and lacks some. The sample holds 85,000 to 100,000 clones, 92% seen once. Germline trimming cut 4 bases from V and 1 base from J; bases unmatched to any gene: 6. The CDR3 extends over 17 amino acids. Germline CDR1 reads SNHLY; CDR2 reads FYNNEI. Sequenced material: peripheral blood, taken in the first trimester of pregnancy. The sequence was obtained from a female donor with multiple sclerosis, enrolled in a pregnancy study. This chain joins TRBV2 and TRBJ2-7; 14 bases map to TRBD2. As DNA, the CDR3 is TGTGCCAGCAGTGTTCCCGGGACTAGCGGGAGTTCCTACGAGCAGTACTTC. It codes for CASSVPGTSGSSYEQYF. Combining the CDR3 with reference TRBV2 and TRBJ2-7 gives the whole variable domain EPEVTQTPSHQVTQMGQEVILRCVPISNHLYFYWYRQILGQKVEFLVSFYNNEISEKSEIFDDQFSVERPDGSNFTLKIRSTKLEDSAMYFCASSVPGTSGSSYEQYFGPGTRLTVT.